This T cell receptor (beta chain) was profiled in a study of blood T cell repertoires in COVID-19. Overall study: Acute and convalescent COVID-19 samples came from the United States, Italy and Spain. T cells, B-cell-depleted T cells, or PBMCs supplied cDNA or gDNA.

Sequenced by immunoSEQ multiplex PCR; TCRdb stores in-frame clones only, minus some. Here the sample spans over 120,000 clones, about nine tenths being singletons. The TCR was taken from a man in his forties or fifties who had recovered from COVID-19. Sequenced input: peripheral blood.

CDR3 residues: CAMTGGENTEAFF. CDR3 DNA sequence: TGTGCCATGACGGGAGGGGAGAACACTGAAGCTTTCTTT. The chain has TRBV10-3 and TRBJ1-1; a possible D gene is TRBD1 (5 bases). The V gene's germline CDR1 is ENHRY and CDR2 SYGVKD. V was pared by 9 bases and J by 1 base, with 12 bases between. The CDR3 spans 13 residues.